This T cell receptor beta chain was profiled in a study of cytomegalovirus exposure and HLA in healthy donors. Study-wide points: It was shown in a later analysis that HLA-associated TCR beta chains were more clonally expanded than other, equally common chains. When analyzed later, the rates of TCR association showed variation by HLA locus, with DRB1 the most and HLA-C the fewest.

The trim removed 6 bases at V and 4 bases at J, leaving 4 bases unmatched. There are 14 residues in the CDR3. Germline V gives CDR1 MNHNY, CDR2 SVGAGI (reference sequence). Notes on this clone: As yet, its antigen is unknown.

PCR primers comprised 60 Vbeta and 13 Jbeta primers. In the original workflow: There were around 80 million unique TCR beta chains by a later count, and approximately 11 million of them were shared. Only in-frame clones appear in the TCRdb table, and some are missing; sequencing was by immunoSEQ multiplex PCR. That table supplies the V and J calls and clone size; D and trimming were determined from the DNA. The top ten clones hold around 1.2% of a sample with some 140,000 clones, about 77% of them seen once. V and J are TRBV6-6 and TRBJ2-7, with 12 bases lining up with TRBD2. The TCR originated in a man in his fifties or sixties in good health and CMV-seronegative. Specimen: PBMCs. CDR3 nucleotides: TGTGCCAGCAGCATCGGGACTAGCGGGTACGAGCAGTACTTC. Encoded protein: CASSIGTSGYEQYF.